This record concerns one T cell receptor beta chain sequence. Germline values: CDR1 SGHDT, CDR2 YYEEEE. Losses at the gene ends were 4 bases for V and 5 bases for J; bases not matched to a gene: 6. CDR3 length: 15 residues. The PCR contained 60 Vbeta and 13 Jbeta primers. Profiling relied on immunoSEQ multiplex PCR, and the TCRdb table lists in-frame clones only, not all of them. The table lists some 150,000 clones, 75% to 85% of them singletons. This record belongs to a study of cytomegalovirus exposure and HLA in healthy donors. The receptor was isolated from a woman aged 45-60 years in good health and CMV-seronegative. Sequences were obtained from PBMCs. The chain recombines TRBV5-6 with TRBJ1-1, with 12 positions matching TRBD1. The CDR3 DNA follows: TGTGCCAGCAGCAAGGGGACAGGGGGCTATACTGAAGCTTTCTTT. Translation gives CASSKGTGGYTEAFF.